This is a list of T cell receptor beta chains from one sample in a study of human T cells and chemical hapten exposure. Each CDR3 protein gets one entry after TCRdb re-called the RACE reads with MiXCR. The sample consists of 100,000 or so distinct CDR3 sequences, about 10% of them appearing once. Here the sequenced sample was whole blood, taken in connection with sensitization to the hapten diphenylcyclopropenone (DPC). These receptor sequences come from a man in his forties with alopecia areata. Some clones in this sample may be carry-over from other donors' samples. The CDR3 runs from the conserved cysteine through the conserved F or W. The D gene is left open where the match is weak. Not all rows give a size; the values are once, few, many and, for expanded clones, a class.

clone size: few; J gene: TRBJ2-5; V gene: TRBV6-5; D gene: NA; CDR3 length: 15; CDR3 protein: CASSYLRTVQETQYF; CDR3 DNA: TGTGCCAGCAGTTACTTGCGGACAGTCCAAGAGACCCAGTACTTC
clone size: many; J gene: TRBJ2-3; V gene: TRBV13; D gene: TRBD1; CDR3 length: 19; CDR3 protein: CASSRWGQGAFLGTDTQYF; CDR3 DNA: TGTGCCAGCAGCCGATGGGGACAGGGGGCGTTCTTAGGCACAGATACGCAGTATTTT
clone size: NA; J gene: TRBJ2-3; V gene: TRBV13; D gene: NA; CDR3 length: 13; CDR3 protein: CASSLTYTDTQYF; CDR3 DNA: TGTGCCAGCAGCTTAACATACACAGATACGCAGTATTTT
clone size: NA; J gene: TRBJ2-1; V gene: TRBV29-1; D gene: NA; CDR3 length: 14; CDR3 protein: CSVPSHSSYNEQFF; CDR3 DNA: TGCAGCGTTCCCTCTCATAGCTCCTACAATGAGCAGTTCTTC
clone size: NA; J gene: TRBJ1-5; V gene: TRBV20-1; D gene: TRBD1; CDR3 length: 14; CDR3 protein: CSALDRGWNQPQHF; CDR3 DNA: TGCAGTGCTCTCGACAGGGGTTGGAATCAGCCCCAGCATTTT
clone size: many; J gene: TRBJ1-1; V gene: TRBV28; D gene: NA; CDR3 length: 14; CDR3 protein: CASNWAGRPTEAFF; CDR3 DNA: TGTGCCAGCAATTGGGCGGGACGGCCCACTGAAGCTTTCTTT
clone size: NA; J gene: TRBJ2-3; V gene: TRBV30; D gene: TRBD2; CDR3 length: 14; CDR3 protein: CAWSTLAGTDTQYF; CDR3 DNA: TGTGCCTGGAGTACCCTAGCGGGAACAGATACGCAGTATTTT
clone size: few; J gene: TRBJ1-5; V gene: TRBV6-2/TRBV6-3; D gene: NA; CDR3 length: 14; CDR3 protein: CASSWGASNQPQHF; CDR3 DNA: TGTGCCAGCAGTTGGGGGGCTAGCAATCAGCCCCAGCATTTT
clone size: NA; J gene: TRBJ2-3; V gene: TRBV6-2/TRBV6-3; D gene: NA; CDR3 length: 11; CDR3 protein: CASRRSNTQYF; CDR3 DNA: TGTGCCAGCCGTCGCTCAAATACGCAGTATTTT
clone size: many; J gene: TRBJ1-1; V gene: TRBV5-1; D gene: NA; CDR3 length: 14; CDR3 protein: CASSAGTTGVEAFF; CDR3 DNA: TGCGCCAGCAGCGCTGGGACAACGGGTGTTGAAGCTTTCTTT